This TCR beta chain was sequenced in a study of blood T cell repertoires in COVID-19. Study background: T cells, B-cell-depleted T cells, or PBMCs supplied cDNA or gDNA.

In the study's own analysis: The assay estimated nucleated cells by amplifying reference gene primers. Some clones are missing from TCRdb's copy, which holds only in-frame ones; the method was immunoSEQ multiplex PCR. That table gives V, J and clone size, and the DNA gave D and trimming. The table records over 200,000 clones, 81% of them present only once. This CDR3 comprises 16 residues. Germline-derived CDR1 and CDR2 are SNHLY and FYNNEI. The V and J ends lost 4 bases and 0 bases, in that order; junction bases with no gene match: 6. The chain is built from TRBV2 and TRBJ2-3, with 8 bases lining up with TRBD2. The sequence was obtained from a woman in her 50s with acute COVID-19. The specimen sequenced was PBMCs or T cells enriched from blood (not recorded which). The DNA of the CDR3 is TGTGCCAGCAGTGCTAGAGCGGGGGCCAGCACAGATACGCAGTATTTT. It is translated as CASSARAGASTDTQYF.